The 5 T cell receptor beta chains given below trace back to one sample, sequenced in a study of CD8 T cells in Susac syndrome. After extraction with the RNeasy kit, roughly 0.45 to 1 ug of the RNA was reverse transcribed using random hexamers. TCRdb itself ran the immunoSEQ multiplex PCR reads through MiXCR, one entry per CDR3 protein. This table has 150,000 to 250,000 distinct CDR3 sequences, about 96% appearing once. The specimen was CD4+ T cells from PBMCs. These receptors originate from a human donor with multiple sclerosis.

The chain joins TRBV6-1 to TRBJ2-6; 7 nucleotides align to TRBD1. Per the germline V gene, CDR1 is MNHNS and CDR2 is SASEGT. V lost 5 bases, J lost 0 bases, and 10 bases stayed unmatched. The CDR3 is 18 residues long. This CDR3 reads CASSPGGIRASGANVLTF. CDR3 sequence (DNA): TGTGCCAGCAGTCCAGGGGGTATCCGAGCCTCTGGGGCCAACGTCCTGACTTTC.

The chain couples TRBV15 to TRBJ2-7; TRBD2 matches at 9 bases. Germline CDR1 LNHNV, CDR2 YYDKDF (reference sequence). The J segment lost 2 bases and the V segment lost 5 bases, leaving 10 bases of the junction unmatched. There are 16 residues in the CDR3. The CDR3 protein is CATSPPGASGTYEQYF. CDR3 coding DNA: TGTGCCACCAGCCCCCCCGGGGCTAGCGGGACCTACGAGCAGTACTTC.

Written as DNA, the CDR3 is TGTGCCAGCCGACAGAACACCGGGGAGCTGTTTTTT. As protein: CASRQNTGELFF. The chain uses TRBV10-3 and TRBJ2-2; no clear D gene. The CDR3 is 12 residues long. Germline values: CDR1 ENHRY, CDR2 SYGVKD. The V and J ends lost 10 bases and 1 base respectively, with 7 bases between them.

The V call is TRBV6-5, the J call TRBJ1-1, with a tentative D call TRBD1 (6 bases). CDR1 and CDR2 from the germline V gene are MNHEY and SVGAGI. The CDR3 totals 15 residues. Between the trimmed V and J ends, which lost 4 bases and 6 bases, there was a span of 18 bases. CDR3 in amino acids: CASSLHYRDGAEAFF. The DNA of the CDR3 is TGTGCCAGCAGTTTGCACTACAGGGATGGGGCTGAAGCTTTCTTT.

The V and J genes are TRBV7-3 and TRBJ2-1; D is unresolved. The CDR3 runs to 12 residues. With 8 bases removed from V and 8 bases from J, the gap between germline ends came to 13 bases. The germline V gene encodes CDR1 SGHTA and CDR2 FQGTGA. CDR3 amino acids: CASGTGPYEQFF. CDR3 DNA: TGTGCCAGCGGTACTGGGCCCTATGAGCAGTTCTTC. The whole variable domain, remainder taken from reference TRBV7-3 and TRBJ2-1, is GAGVSQTPSNKVTEKGKYVELRCDPISGHTALYWYRQSLGQGPEFLIYFQGTGAADDSGLPNDRFFAVRPEGSVSTLKIQRTERGDSAVYLCASGTGPYEQFFGPGTRLTVL.